This T cell receptor beta chain is from a study of cytomegalovirus exposure and HLA in healthy donors. In germline, CDR1 is LNHNV, CDR2 YYDKDF (reference sequence). Trimming stripped 2 bases from V and 0 bases from J, with 17 bases between. The CDR3 runs 18 residues. PCR was performed using 60 Vbeta and 13 Jbeta primers. The data were produced by immunoSEQ multiplex PCR, yet TCRdb's version contains in-frame clones alone and is incomplete. This sample has over 95,000 clones, with 67% found just once. Sequencing was carried out using PBMCs. The TCR originated in a man aged 18 to 35 in good health and CMV-seropositive. V and J are TRBV15 and TRBJ1-5; unclear D gene. CDR3 DNA sequence: TGTGCCACCAGCAGACAGCGTGGTGGCAGTCCTAGCAATCAGCCCCAGCATTTT. Its translation: CATSRQRGGSPSNQPQHF.